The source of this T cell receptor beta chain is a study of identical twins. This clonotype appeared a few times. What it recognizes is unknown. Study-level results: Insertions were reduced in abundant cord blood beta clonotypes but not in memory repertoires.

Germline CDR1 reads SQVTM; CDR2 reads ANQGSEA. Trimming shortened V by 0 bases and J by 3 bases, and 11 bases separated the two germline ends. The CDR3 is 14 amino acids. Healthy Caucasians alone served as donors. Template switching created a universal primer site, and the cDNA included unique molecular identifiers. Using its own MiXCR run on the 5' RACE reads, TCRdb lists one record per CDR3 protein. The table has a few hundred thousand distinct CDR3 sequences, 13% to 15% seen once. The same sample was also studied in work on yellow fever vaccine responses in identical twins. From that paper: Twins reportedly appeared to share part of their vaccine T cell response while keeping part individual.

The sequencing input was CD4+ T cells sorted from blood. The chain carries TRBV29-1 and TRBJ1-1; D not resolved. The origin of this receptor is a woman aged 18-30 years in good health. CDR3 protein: CSVEDLKADTEAFF. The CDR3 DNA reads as TGCAGCGTTGAAGATCTTAAGGCCGACACTGAAGCTTTCTTT.